This is a list of T cell receptor beta chains from one sample in a study of response to subunit inactivated influenza vaccine. TCRdb fed the RT-PCR reads into MiXCR, producing one record per CDR3 protein. Counted here are 430,000 or so distinct CDR3 sequences, roughly 9.7% occurring once; the ten biggest clones make up 10% to 15%. Sequenced material: PBMCs from blood, taken about 40 days after vaccination. The receptors stem from a man between 50 and 59 years old who received an inactivated influenza vaccine. The CDR3 runs from the conserved cysteine through the conserved F or W. Fields, in order: V gene, J gene, clone size, D gene, CDR3 protein, CDR3 DNA. The D gene is left open where the match is weak. A row's size may be missing; if present it is once, few, many or a size class.

TRBV24-1	TRBJ2-7	many	NA	CATSDRVYYEQYF	TGTGCCACCAGTGACAGGGTCTACTACGAGCAGTACTTC
TRBV6-1	TRBJ1-5	NA	NA	CASSELRGSNQPQHF	TGTGCCAGCAGTGAACTTAGGGGAAGCAATCAGCCCCAGCATTTT
TRBV5-1	TRBJ2-4	many	NA	CASSLGDSLNIQYF	TGCGCCAGCAGCTTGGGTGACAGTTTGAACATTCAGTACTTC
TRBV12-3/TRBV12-4	TRBJ2-1	NA	NA	CASTRTGALRNNEQFF	TGTGCCAGCACCCGGACTGGGGCCCTCAGAAACAATGAGCAGTTCTTC
TRBV20-1	TRBJ1-1	few	NA	CSARGGDPTEAFF	TGCAGTGCTAGAGGTGGGGATCCCACTGAAGCTTTCTTT
TRBV6-2/TRBV6-3	TRBJ1-4	NA	NA	CASSYSRYEKLFF	TGTGCCAGCAGTTACTCGCGGTATGAAAAACTGTTTTTT
TRBV18	TRBJ1-4	few	TRBD1	CASSPATGREKLFF	TGTGCCAGCTCACCAGCGACAGGGCGGGAAAAACTGTTTTTT
TRBV5-6	TRBJ1-6	many	NA	CASSLLKTAYNSPLHF	TGTGCCAGCAGCTTGTTAAAGACGGCCTATAATTCACCCCTCCACTTT
TRBV6-2/TRBV6-3	TRBJ2-1	NA	TRBD2	CASSYLGLGANEQFF	TGTGCCAGCAGTTACTTGGGACTAGGCGCCAATGAGCAGTTCTTC
TRBV5-1	TRBJ2-7	many	NA	CASSSRTGGYEQYF	TGCGCCAGCAGCTCCAGGACCGGGGGCTACGAGCAGTACTTC
TRBV12-3/TRBV12-4	TRBJ2-7	NA	NA	CASSYSPFTGLSYEQYF	TGTGCCAGCAGCTATAGCCCTTTTACAGGCCTCTCCTACGAGCAGTACTTC
TRBV7-9	TRBJ2-1	NA	NA	CASSLARAGHGYNEQFF	TGTGCCAGCAGCTTAGCGCGGGCGGGACACGGCTACAATGAGCAGTTCTTC
TRBV4-2	TRBJ2-3	many	TRBD1	CASSGGQGGTDTQYF	TGTGCCAGCAGCGGGGGACAGGGAGGCACAGATACGCAGTATTTT
TRBV6-5	TRBJ2-5	few	TRBD2	CASSYSIASGRGETQYF	TGTGCCAGCAGTTACTCGATCGCTAGCGGGAGAGGAGAGACCCAGTACTTC
TRBV29-1	TRBJ2-1	NA	NA	CSVGINLAGEQFF	TGCAGCGTTGGGATAAATCTGGCTGGGGAGCAGTTCTTC
TRBV11-2	TRBJ1-5	few	NA	CASSLYGSNQPQHF	TGTGCCAGCAGCTTATACGGTAGCAATCAGCCCCAGCATTTT
TRBV5-1	TRBJ2-2	few	NA	CASSSGAGKRPGELFF	TGCGCCAGCAGCTCTGGGGCAGGGAAGAGGCCCGGGGAGCTGTTTTTT
TRBV4-3	TRBJ2-1	few	TRBD2	CASSQDVGGSDNEQFF	TGCGCCAGCAGCCAAGATGTGGGAGGGTCGGACAATGAGCAGTTCTTC
TRBV11-2	TRBJ2-1	few	NA	CASRQSPGSSYNEQFF	TGTGCCAGCCGACAATCCCCCGGCAGCTCCTACAATGAGCAGTTCTTC
TRBV12-3/TRBV12-4	TRBJ2-1	many	NA	CASSPRTYNEQFF	TGTGCCAGCAGTCCGCGAACCTACAATGAGCAGTTCTTC
TRBV7-2	TRBJ2-7	many	NA	CASSLYGSGYEQYF	TGTGCCAGCAGCTTATACGGGAGCGGGTACGAGCAGTACTTC
TRBV5-1	TRBJ2-5	many	NA	CASSVQPSQETQYF	TGCGCCAGCAGCGTCCAGCCCTCCCAAGAGACCCAGTACTTC
TRBV7-2	TRBJ2-3	few	NA	CASSWLGSTDTQYF	TGTGCCAGCAGTTGGCTAGGGAGCACAGATACGCAGTATTTT
TRBV6-1	TRBJ1-2	many	TRBD1	CASSPVHLGQGNDGYTF	TGTGCCAGCAGTCCTGTCCACCTCGGACAGGGGAACGATGGCTACACCTTC
TRBV10-3	TRBJ2-7	NA	TRBD1	CAISEAGQGPYF	TGTGCCATCAGTGAGGCGGGACAGGGGCCGTACTTC
TRBV20-1	TRBJ2-5	NA	TRBD2	CSARRAGVRTETQYF	TGCAGTGCTCGGCGAGCGGGAGTACGAACGGAGACCCAGTACTTC
TRBV6-5	TRBJ2-7	many	NA	CASSYSGRGSYEQYF	TGTGCCAGCAGTTACTCTGGCCGCGGATCCTACGAGCAGTACTTC
TRBV7-3	TRBJ2-1	NA	TRBD2	CASSLVGGGPSNEQFF	TGTGCCAGCAGCCTTGTTGGGGGAGGGCCGAGTAATGAGCAGTTCTTC
TRBV6-2/TRBV6-3	TRBJ2-7	NA	NA	CASSYFSGPPADEQYF	TGTGCCAGCAGTTACTTCTCGGGCCCCCCCGCGGACGAGCAGTACTTC
TRBV7-9	TRBJ2-7	many	NA	CASGTENPYEQYF	TGTGCCAGTGGAACGGAAAACCCCTACGAGCAGTACTTC
TRBV5-4	TRBJ2-7	NA	TRBD1	CASSIQRDRGTYEQYF	TGTGCCAGCAGCATCCAACGGGACAGGGGAACCTACGAGCAGTACTTC
TRBV7-9	TRBJ1-4	many	TRBD1	CASSFGQGVNEKLFF	TGTGCCAGCAGCTTTGGGCAGGGGGTGAATGAAAAACTGTTTTTT
TRBV5-1	TRBJ2-5	NA	TRBD2	CASSVIAGGGETQYF	TGCGCCAGCAGCGTTATAGCGGGAGGAGGGGAGACCCAGTACTTC
TRBV11-2	TRBJ2-1	many	TRBD1	CASSSGTGGWNEQFF	TGTGCCAGCAGCTCCGGGACAGGGGGCTGGAATGAGCAGTTCTTC
TRBV4-2	TRBJ1-1	many	TRBD1	CASSPGQGLMNTEAFF	TGTGCCAGCAGCCCTGGACAGGGCTTAATGAACACTGAAGCTTTCTTT
TRBV5-1	TRBJ2-1	many	TRBD2	CASSLPSGRHNEQFF	TGCGCCAGCAGCTTGCCTAGCGGGAGGCACAATGAGCAGTTCTTC
TRBV29-1	TRBJ2-7	few	NA	CSAQRGHEQYF	TGCAGCGCCCAAAGAGGGCACGAGCAGTACTTC
TRBV6-2/TRBV6-3	TRBJ2-3	NA	TRBD1	CATTDRITDTQYF	TGTGCCACCACGGACAGGATCACAGATACGCAGTATTTT
TRBV6-1	TRBJ2-1	few	NA	CASSERFSSYNEQFF	TGTGCCAGCAGCGAGCGCTTTAGCTCCTACAATGAGCAGTTCTTC
TRBV6-5	TRBJ2-5	few	NA	CASRRPKETQYF	TGTGCCAGCAGGAGACCGAAAGAGACCCAGTACTTC
TRBV12-3/TRBV12-4	TRBJ2-7	NA	TRBD2	CASTSGLASEQYF	TGTGCCAGCACCTCGGGACTAGCCAGCGAGCAGTACTTC
TRBV6-5	TRBJ2-5	many	NA	CASSYSTGVFETQYF	TGTGCCAGCAGTTACTCGACAGGAGTCTTCGAGACCCAGTACTTC
TRBV5-1	TRBJ2-1	NA	NA	CASRFTRNYNEQFF	TGCGCCAGCAGGTTTACAAGGAACTACAATGAGCAGTTCTTC
TRBV27	TRBJ2-1	NA	TRBD2	CASSPLAGGPYNEQFF	TGTGCCAGCAGTCCTCTAGCGGGAGGGCCTTACAATGAGCAGTTCTTC
TRBV29-1	TRBJ1-3	many	NA	CSVRGLGNSGNTIYF	TGCAGCGTTCGGGGTTTGGGTAACTCTGGAAACACCATATATTTT
TRBV29-1	TRBJ1-4	NA	NA	CSVLTNEKLFF	TGCAGCGTTCTAACTAATGAAAAACTGTTTTTT
TRBV10-1	TRBJ1-6	NA	NA	CASSESLGYAPLHF	TGCGCCAGCAGTGAGTCCCTAGGATATGCACCCCTCCACTTT
TRBV20-1	TRBJ2-1	many	TRBD2	CSARVLAGGSYNEQFF	TGCAGTGCTAGAGTATTAGCGGGGGGGTCCTACAATGAGCAGTTCTTC
TRBV6-5	TRBJ1-6	NA	NA	CASSYQGRGNSPLHF	TGTGCCAGCAGTTACCAGGGCAGGGGTAATTCACCCCTCCACTTT
TRBV12-3/TRBV12-4	TRBJ2-1	few	NA	CASSLRTVISYNEQFF	TGTGCCAGCAGTTTACGGACAGTGATCTCCTACAATGAGCAGTTCTTC
TRBV4-2	TRBJ2-5	many	TRBD2	CASSQGLQVAGWETQYF	TGTGCCAGCAGCCAAGGTTTGCAGGTAGCGGGGTGGGAGACCCAGTACTTC
TRBV20-1	TRBJ2-2	once	NA	CSARVASVNRELFF	TGCAGTGCTAGAGTCGCTAGCGTTAACAGGGAGCTGTTTTTT
TRBV10-3	TRBJ1-2	few	NA	CAISDGKNYGYTF	TGTGCCATCAGTGACGGAAAAAACTATGGCTACACCTTC
TRBV20-1	TRBJ1-1	few	TRBD1	CSARDGAGGEVTEAFF	TGCAGTGCTAGAGATGGGGCAGGGGGCGAGGTCACTGAAGCTTTCTTT
TRBV5-1	TRBJ2-2	few	TRBD2	CASSSSIAGSTGELFF	TGCGCCAGCAGCTCGTCGATAGCGGGAAGCACCGGGGAGCTGTTTTTT
TRBV11-2	TRBJ2-7	NA	NA	CASSLGGEKYEQYF	TGTGCCAGCAGCTTAGGGGGGGAGAAGTACGAGCAGTACTTC
TRBV15	TRBJ2-5	few	NA	CATMQDRQETQYF	TGTGCCACCATGCAGGACAGACAAGAGACCCAGTACTTC